This TCR beta chain emerged from a study of T-cell memory formation after mild COVID-19. As for the study in general: Largely, the TCR clusters proved donor specific. General study findings and limits: For second-wave clones that peaked at day 37, SARS-CoV-2 specificity went unverified.

Of note for this clonotype: Its antigen remains unknown.

Each CDR3 protein gets one entry after TCRdb re-called the 5' RACE reads with MiXCR. Counted here are almost 550,000 distinct CDR3 sequences, around 21% occurring once; the ten biggest clones make up under 15%. This CDR3 has 15 residues. Looked up from germline, CDR1 is DFQATT and CDR2 is SNEGSKA (reference sequence). V was pared by 3 bases and J by 6 bases, with 6 bases of the junction left unmatched. This receptor was identified in an adult woman who had mild COVID-19 (a few samples of this study predate the infection). Cell type and time point are not known. The chain employs TRBV20-1 and TRBJ2-2, with TRBD2 matching 11 bases. The sequencing input was PBMCs or a T cell subset sorted from them (not recorded which). The CDR3 DNA is TGCAGTGCTAGGGAGGGGACTAGCGGACCCGGGGAGCTGTTTTTT. It is translated as CSAREGTSGPGELFF.